The 28 T cell receptor beta chains reported below all come from one sample, sequenced in a study of OX40 agonist ivuxolimab in advanced cancers. The method was immunoSEQ multiplex PCR; TCRdb's version includes in-frame clones alone and lacks a portion of them. In the table there are tens of thousands of clones, 65% to 85% of which are singletons. The sample in question was CD4+ or CD8+ T cells sorted from blood, obtained in a trial of the OX40 agonist ivuxolimab. The receptors were gathered from an adult with an advanced solid tumor such as melanoma, head and neck, liver or kidney cancer.

CDR3 protein: CASSAGQGGSTDTQYF. CDR3 nucleotides: TGTGCCAGCAGTGCAGGACAGGGGGGAAGCACAGATACGCAGTATTTT. The rearrangement links TRBV2 to TRBJ2-3; 10 bases match TRBD1. The length of the CDR3 is 16 residues. Germline-derived CDR1 and CDR2 are SNHLY and FYNNEI. With 4 bases clipped from V and 0 bases from J, the junction kept 4 bases outside the gene matches.

The chain links TRBV28 to TRBJ1-1; D unclear. The CDR3 runs to 11 residues. Germline CDR1 MDHEN, CDR2 SYDVKM. Trimming took 5 bases from V and 5 from J, leaving 6 bases between them. For the CDR3, the DNA is TGTGCCAGCAGTCCCAGGACTGAAGCTTTCTTT. It translates to CASSPRTEAFF.

The chain is built from TRBV5-4 and TRBJ2-5; 8 bases align to TRBD1. Germline CDR1 and CDR2: SGHNT and YYREEE (reference sequence). This CDR3 region has 13 residues. After removal of 4 bases from V and 1 base from J, the junction contained 0 bases not matched to a gene. CDR3 DNA sequence: TGTGCCAGCAGCGGACAGGGCCAAGAGACCCAGTACTTC. Translated, it gives CASSGQGQETQYF.

This sequence joins TRBV29-1 and TRBJ2-3; D possibly uses TRBD1 or TRBD2 (5 bases each). V was cut by 7 bases and J by 3 bases, with 17 bases left in between. The germline V gene encodes CDR1 SQVTM and CDR2 ANQGSEA. The CDR3 consists of 14 residues. This CDR3 reads CSADRGPGTDTQYF. The CDR3 nucleotides are TGCAGCGCCGATCGGGGCCCTGGGACAGATACGCAGTATTTT.

The sample holds a few counts of this clone. V usage is TRBV10-3 and J usage is TRBJ1-1; TRBD1 is a possible D gene (5 bases). The V gene lost 2 bases and the J gene lost 5 bases, with 15 bases spanning the gap. Germline CDR1 reads ENHRY; CDR2 reads SYGVKD. This CDR3 is built from 15 residues. Written as DNA, the CDR3 is TGTGCCATCAGTGAGGGGGGGGACCTGGGGACTGAAGCTTTCTTT. As protein: CAISEGGDLGTEAFF.

This clone turned up a few times. The chain recombines TRBV5-4 with TRBJ2-7; 9 bases are shared with TRBD1. Germline CDR1 is SGHNT and CDR2 is YYREEE (reference sequence). The CDR3 covers 14 residues. V dropped 5 bases and J dropped 5; count of bases not matched to a gene: 8. CDR3 region: CASSTGQGRDEQYF. CDR3 nucleotides: TGTGCCAGCAGTACAGGACAGGGGCGCGACGAGCAGTACTTC.

V gene TRBV5-1 combines with J gene TRBJ2-7; 9 positions agree with TRBD1. Germline V CDR1 and CDR2: SGHRS, YFSETQ. After removal of 2 bases from V and 3 bases from J, the junction contained 6 bases not matched to a gene. This CDR3 comprises 15 residues. Here the CDR3 DNA reads TGCGCCAGCAGCTTACAGGGGGCGAACGTCTACGAGCAGTACTTC. Translation gives CASSLQGANVYEQYF. The whole variable domain, filled in from reference TRBV5-1 and TRBJ2-7, reads KAGVTQTPRYLIKTRGQQVTLSCSPISGHRSVSWYQQTPGQGLQFLFEYFSETQRNKGNFPGRFSGRQFSNSRSEMNVSTLELGDSALYLCASSLQGANVYEQYFGPGTRLTVT.

The table lists this clone with a count of one. The chain carries TRBV5-8 and TRBJ1-1; no reliable D call. The CDR3 length is 15 residues. Germline-derived CDR1 and CDR2 are SGHTS and YDEGEE. The germline V and J ends were trimmed by 0 bases and 0 bases, with 9 bases remaining between them. The CDR3 DNA is TGTGCCAGCAGCTTGGAGGCGGGTATGAACACTGAAGCTTTCTTT. Encoded protein: CASSLEAGMNTEAFF.

The genes are TRBV9 and TRBJ2-5; D ambiguous. V shed 2 bases and J shed 5 bases, with 13 bases lying between them. Germline CDR1 reads SGDLS; CDR2 reads YYNGEE. CDR3 size: 14 residues. The CDR3 DNA sequence: TGTGCCAGCAGCGTGGAGCGCGGCTTTGAGACCCAGTACTTC. It translates to CASSVERGFETQYF.

This clone was counted once. The DNA for the CDR3 is TGTGCCAGCAGCGGAGGGCCTAATCAGCCCCAGCATTTT. Translated, it gives CASSGGPNQPQHF. The rearrangement uses TRBV7-2 and TRBJ1-5; D uncertain. V lost 5 bases, J lost 4 bases, and 9 bases lay in between. The CDR3 has 13 residues. The germline gives CDR1 SGHTA, CDR2 FQGNSA.

This clone was counted between two and nine times. The chain carries TRBV7-6 and TRBJ2-5, with 9 bases matching TRBD1. With 1 base clipped from V and 2 bases from J, the junction kept 5 bases outside the gene matches. CDR1 and CDR2 from the germline V gene are SGHVS and FNYEAQ. The CDR3 is made up of 16 amino acids. The CDR3 spells CASSLGGTGWQETQYF. The CDR3 nucleotides read TGTGCCAGCAGCTTAGGAGGGACAGGGTGGCAAGAGACCCAGTACTTC.

The chain couples TRBV28 to TRBJ2-2, with 10 bases identical to TRBD1. V was clipped by 5 bases and J by 7 bases; unmatched bases: 10. This CDR3 has 16 residues. CDR1 is MDHEN and CDR2 is SYDVKM in the germline V gene. The CDR3 sequence: CASSPPGQGSFGELFF. The CDR3 region has the DNA TGTGCCAGCAGTCCCCCGGGACAGGGGTCTTTCGGGGAGCTGTTTTTT.

This chain connects TRBV6-1 to TRBJ1-1; D unclear. V was clipped by 2 bases and J by 3 bases, with 7 bases between them. The CDR3 loop spans 13 amino acids. CDR1 is MNHNS, CDR2 SASEGT, per germline. The CDR3 DNA is TGTGCCAGCAGTGAATCTAGATACACTGAAGCTTTCTTT. Translated: CASSESRYTEAFF.

The V call is TRBV28, the J call TRBJ2-5, with 8 bases identical to TRBD1. The end of the DNA fits TRBJ2-7 better, so the J call may be wrong. The CDR3 covers 14 residues. Per the germline V gene, CDR1 is MDHEN and CDR2 is SYDVKM. Written as DNA, the CDR3 is TGTGCCAGCAGTTTAGGACAGGGTGGTTACGAGCAGTACTTC. It specifies CASSLGQGGYEQYF.

This chain uses TRBV7-8 with TRBJ2-1; D unclear. V was pared by 5 bases and J by 6 bases, with 5 bases between. Germline V gene data show CDR1 as SGHVS and CDR2 as FQNEAQ. The CDR3 is 11 amino acids. CDR3 residues: CASSPFNEQFF. The CDR3 DNA reads as TGTGCCAGCAGCCCGTTCAATGAGCAGTTCTTC.

This clone was observed a handful of times. CDR3 residues: CASRPDSNSPLHF. DNA of the CDR3: TGTGCCAGCAGACCGGACAGTAATTCACCCCTCCACTTT. V is TRBV5-8 and J is TRBJ1-6, with D tentatively TRBD1 (6 bases). CDR3 size: 13 residues. Trimming shortened V by 5 bases and J by 6 bases, and 9 bases separated the two germline ends. Germline-derived CDR1 and CDR2 are SGHTS and YDEGEE. The whole variable domain, filled in from reference TRBV5-8 and TRBJ1-6, reads EAGVTQSPTHLIKTRGQQATLRCSPISGHTSVYWYQQALGLGLQFLLWYDEGEERNRGNFPPRFSGRQFPNYSSELNVNALELEDSALYLCASRPDSNSPLHFGNGTRLTVT.

V gene TRBV25-1 combines with J gene TRBJ1-4; D not certain. From germline, CDR1 is MGHDK and CDR2 SYGVNS. V shed 4 bases and J shed 8 bases, with 8 bases lying between them. The CDR3 extends over 12 amino acids. This CDR3 reads CASSALDEKLFF. CDR3 bases: TGTGCCAGCAGTGCCCTTGACGAAAAACTGTTTTTT. Using reference TRBV25-1 and TRBJ1-4 for the parts outside the CDR3, the full variable domain is EADIYQTPRYLVIGTGKKITLECSQTMGHDKMYWYQQDPGMELHLIHYSYGVNSTEKGDLSSESTVSRIRTEHFPLTLESARPSHTSQYLCASSALDEKLFFGSGTQLSVL.

The chain links TRBV4-1 to TRBJ2-2; D gene uncertain. Germline V gives CDR1 MGHRA, CDR2 YSYEKL. The CDR3 has 18 residues. The ends were cut back, 0 bases at V and 6 bases at J, with 20 bases in the middle. The CDR3 coding sequence is TGCGCCAGCAGCCAAGAGTCAAACTTTTTATCCGCCGCCGGGGAGCTGTTTTTT. Translated, it gives CASSQESNFLSAAGELFF.

The gene calls are TRBV28 and TRBJ1-2; 8 bases are shared with TRBD1. Per the germline V gene, CDR1 is MDHEN and CDR2 is SYDVKM. The V segment lost 4 bases and the J segment 2 bases; nucleotides outside the gene matches: 6. This CDR3 region has 15 residues. DNA for the CDR3: TGTGCCAGCAGTTCGTGGGACAGGCTGAACTATGGCTACACCTTC. This sequence encodes CASSSWDRLNYGYTF.

This chain links TRBV9 with TRBJ1-4; a possible D gene is TRBD1 (6 bases). From germline, CDR1 is SGDLS and CDR2 YYNGEE. There are 15 residues in the CDR3. V shed 3 bases and J shed 6 bases, with 15 bases lying between them. The CDR3 sequence: CASSALGGYDEKLFF. The DNA for the CDR3 is TGTGCCAGCAGCGCCCTAGGGGGATACGATGAAAAACTGTTTTTT. Combining the CDR3 with reference TRBV9 and TRBJ1-4 gives the whole variable domain DSGVTQTPKHLITATGQRVTLRCSPRSGDLSVYWYQQSLDQGLQFLIQYYNGEERAKGNILERFSAQQFPDLHSELNLSSLELGDSALYFCASSALGGYDEKLFFGSGTQLSVL.

This clone is a singleton in its sample. The chain combines TRBV7-9 with TRBJ2-5; 9 positions agree with TRBD1. The germline CDR1 and CDR2 sequences are SEHNR and FQNEAQ (reference sequence). CDR3 size: 16 residues. V lost 5 bases and J lost 5; bases outside the gene matches: 12. CDR3 in DNA: TGTGCCAGCAGCCCCCAGAGGGACAGGGAAAGGGAGACCCAGTACTTC. This encodes CASSPQRDRERETQYF.

The V and J genes are TRBV28 and TRBJ1-4; D gene ambiguous. The CDR3 has 12 residues. The ends were cut back, 5 bases at V and 8 bases at J, with 9 bases in the middle. CDR1 is MDHEN and CDR2 is SYDVKM in the germline V gene. CDR3 sequence reads: CASSAVGEKLFF. For the CDR3, the DNA is TGTGCCAGCAGTGCAGTAGGGGAAAAACTGTTTTTT.

The CDR3 region is CASSSTGGASYGYTF. The CDR3, as DNA: TGTGCCAGCAGTTCAACGGGGGGGGCAAGCTATGGCTACACCTTC. The chain recombines TRBV2 with TRBJ1-2, with D tentatively TRBD1 (6 bases). In germline, CDR1 is SNHLY, CDR2 FYNNEI. Deletions cut 5 bases from V and 4 bases from J, with 17 bases between. The CDR3 sequence is 15 residues long. The full variable domain, its missing parts supplied by reference TRBV2 and TRBJ1-2, is EPEVTQTPSHQVTQMGQEVILRCVPISNHLYFYWYRQILGQKVEFLVSFYNNEISEKSEIFDDQFSVERPDGSNFTLKIRSTKLEDSAMYFCASSSTGGASYGYTFGSGTRLTVV.

The V gene is TRBV19, the J gene TRBJ2-5; maybe TRBD1 (6 bases). With 4 bases removed from V and 2 bases from J, the gap between germline ends came to 17 bases. The CDR3 has 16 residues. CDR1 is LNHDA and CDR2 is SQIVND in the germline V gene (reference sequence). CDR3 DNA: TGTGCCAGTAGTAACCCAGTCGGACAGCGACAAGAGACCCAGTACTTC. Its protein product is CASSNPVGQRQETQYF.

CDR3 in DNA: TGCGCCAGCAGCCAACATTCGGACAGGGCGGAGACCCAGTACTTC. This translates into CASSQHSDRAETQYF. The chain joins TRBV4-1 to TRBJ2-5; 8 bases agree with TRBD1. Unmatched junction bases numbered 7, after V lost 2 bases and J lost 5 bases. Germline values: CDR1 MGHRA, CDR2 YSYEKL. The CDR3 is 15 amino acids.

This sequence joins TRBV25-1 and TRBJ1-1; TRBD1 is a possible D gene (5 bases). The V end was cut by 7 bases, the J end by 3 bases, with 12 bases between. The CDR3 has 13 residues. Germline loops: CDR1 MGHDK, CDR2 SYGVNS. CDR3 sequence (DNA): TGTGCCAGCAAGAGGGGCGGGCACACTGAAGCTTTCTTT. Its translation: CASKRGGHTEAFF.

This rearrangement joins TRBV28 to TRBJ2-4, with 7 bases aligning to TRBD1. This CDR3 has 13 residues. Germline CDR1 MDHEN, CDR2 SYDVKM. V lost 2 bases to trimming and J lost 5 bases; unmatched junction nucleotides: 0. Here the CDR3 DNA reads TGTGCCAGCAGTTTACAGGGGGAAAACATTCAGTACTTC. As protein: CASSLQGENIQYF.

This chain joins TRBV7-3 and TRBJ2-1; TRBD2 matches at 12 bases. The trim removed 5 bases at V and 4 bases at J, leaving 12 bases unmatched. CDR3 length: 18 residues. Germline lookup yields CDR1 SGHTA and CDR2 FQGTGA. The CDR3 here is CASSRTSGKAGGYNEQFF. The CDR3 nucleotides are TGTGCCAGCAGCCGGACTAGCGGGAAGGCGGGGGGGTACAATGAGCAGTTCTTC.